The rows below give T cell receptor beta chains drawn from one sample of a study of response to subunit inactivated influenza vaccine. TCRdb reprocessed the RT-PCR reads via MiXCR and lists one record per CDR3 protein. This table has about 700,000 distinct CDR3 sequences, around 15% appearing once. The sample consisted of PBMCs from blood, taken roughly 2 weeks before vaccination. Source of these receptors: a middle-aged man who received an inactivated influenza vaccine. The CDR3 runs from the conserved cysteine through the conserved F or W. Fields, in order: CDR3 length, clone size, V gene, D gene, J gene, CDR3 DNA, CDR3 protein. The D gene is left open where the match is weak. Clone size, where shown, is once, few, many, or a class for clones that have expanded.

13	.	TRBV10-3	.	TRBJ1-1	TGTGCCATCAAGTACAGGGTGGAAACTGAAGCTTTCTTT	CAIKYRVETEAFF
13	many	TRBV29-1	.	TRBJ2-5	TGCAGCGCCTCGAGAGGGAACCAAGAGACCCAGTACTTC	CSASRGNQETQYF
14	few	TRBV29-1	.	TRBJ2-1	TGCAGCGTTGGCCGAGATCCCTCCTACAATGAGCAGTTCTTC	CSVGRDPSYNEQFF
11	.	TRBV6-1	.	TRBJ2-7	TGTGCCAGCAGATCCACGGGGGAGCAGTACTTC	CASRSTGEQYF
15	.	TRBV27	.	TRBJ2-7	TGTGCCAGCAGTTTATTTCGACAGGGAGGTGGCGAGCAGTACTTC	CASSLFRQGGGEQYF
17	once	TRBV6-2/TRBV6-3	.	TRBJ2-7	TGTGCCAGCAGTTACTCCAGGTTTACAGGTGAAAACTACGAGCAGTACTTC	CASSYSRFTGENYEQYF
18	few	TRBV5-1	.	TRBJ2-2	TGCGCCAGCAGCTTGGTGGCGCAGGGAGCCGGGGTCACCGGGGAGCTGTTTTTT	CASSLVAQGAGVTGELFF
18	.	TRBV4-3	TRBD1	TRBJ2-1	TGCGCCAGCAGCCAAGAGGCCTGGACAGGGGGACCTTACAATGAGCAGTTCTTC	CASSQEAWTGGPYNEQFF
17	many	TRBV4-1	.	TRBJ2-5	TGCGCCAGCAGCCCGGTAGGGCGTCGGCGGGGCGGGGAGACCCAGTACTTC	CASSPVGRRRGGETQYF
15	many	TRBV5-1	.	TRBJ1-5	TGCGCCAGCAGCTTGGACGGGACGGACAATCAGCCCCAGCATTTT	CASSLDGTDNQPQHF
16	.	TRBV6-1	.	TRBJ1-5	TGTGCCAGCAGCCCGGACAGTTTAAGAAGCAATCAGCCCCAGCATTTT	CASSPDSLRSNQPQHF
15	.	TRBV6-5	.	TRBJ2-5	TGTGCCAGCAGTTACACGGGGGAGGTCCGGGAGACCCAGTACTTC	CASSYTGEVRETQYF
15	few	TRBV19	.	TRBJ1-1	TGTGCCAGTAGTATAGATGGTAGACAGATCACTGAAGCTTTCTTT	CASSIDGRQITEAFF
16	few	TRBV4-3	.	TRBJ2-2	TGCGCCAGCAGCCAAGTCGGGCAGAGTTTGACCGGGGAGCTGTTTTTT	CASSQVGQSLTGELFF
15	few	TRBV5-1	.	TRBJ2-3	TGCGCCAGCAGCTTGGATTTGGGGACCGAAGATACGCAGTATTTT	CASSLDLGTEDTQYF
15	.	TRBV19	.	TRBJ2-1	TGTGCCAGTAGTCGTGTGGGCGGCTCCTACAATGAGCAGTTCTTC	CASSRVGGSYNEQFF
14	.	TRBV29-1	.	TRBJ2-1	TGCAGCGTTGTCCTCCCGCGACGGAACAATGAGCAGTTCTTC	CSVVLPRRNNEQFF
14	few	TRBV7-9	TRBD1	TRBJ1-4	TGTGCCAGCAGCTCAACAGGGGGAAAGGAAAAACTGTTTTTT	CASSSTGGKEKLFF
17	.	TRBV15	.	TRBJ2-4	TGTGCCACCAGCAGAGATGATGTTCCTGAGGGCAAAAACATTCAGTACTTC	CATSRDDVPEGKNIQYF
14	.	TRBV4-3	.	TRBJ1-2	TGCGCCAGCAGCCAAGAACCGGGTATGAGCGGCTACACCTTC	CASSQEPGMSGYTF
14	few	TRBV20-1	.	TRBJ2-3	TGCAGTGCTAGAGATGCTGTTAACACAGATACGCAGTATTTT	CSARDAVNTDTQYF
18	many	TRBV5-1	.	TRBJ1-6	TGCGCCAGCAGCCGTATCCCGGGACACCACCCCAAGGGATCACCCCTCCACTTT	CASSRIPGHHPKGSPLHF
12	.	TRBV18	.	TRBJ2-1	TGTGCCAGCTCACCCGGATGGGGCGAGCAGTTCTTC	CASSPGWGEQFF
15	.	TRBV10-1	.	TRBJ2-1	TGCGCCAGCAGTGAGGGGGGAGGGGGCTACAATGAGCAGTTCTTC	CASSEGGGGYNEQFF
15	few	TRBV7-8	.	TRBJ2-2	TGTGCCAGCAGCCCCCGGGGAGACTACACCGGGGAGCTGTTTTTT	CASSPRGDYTGELFF
15	.	TRBV3-1	.	TRBJ1-6	TGTGCCAGCAGCCAATCGGGGTTGAGTAATTCACCCCTCCACTTT	CASSQSGLSNSPLHF
14	.	TRBV2	TRBD2	TRBJ2-7	TGTGCCAGCAGCATTACTAGCGGGGTCGCCGAGCAGTACTTC	CASSITSGVAEQYF
13	few	TRBV5-6	.	TRBJ2-4	TGTGCTACTGCGCGGGGGACACAAAACATTCAGTACTTC	CATARGTQNIQYF
14	many	TRBV15	.	TRBJ2-3	TGTGCCACCAGCAGAGTTGTCCAGCGAGATACGCAGTATTTT	CATSRVVQRDTQYF
13	.	TRBV12-3/TRBV12-4	.	TRBJ1-4	TGTGCCAGCAGTTTAGCGGTCTCTGAAAAACTGTTTTTT	CASSLAVSEKLFF
15	once	TRBV7-2	TRBD1	TRBJ2-5	TGTGCCAGCAGCTTAGCACGAGGACAGGGCAAGACCCAGTACTTC	CASSLARGQGKTQYF
14	many	TRBV18	TRBD1	TRBJ2-7	TGTGCCAGCTCACCAGGACAGGGTCTGAGCGAGCAGTACTTC	CASSPGQGLSEQYF
16	.	TRBV6-5	.	TRBJ1-1	TGTGCCAGCAGTTACTCCCATAGGGCGGGGAACACTGAAGCTTTCTTT	CASSYSHRAGNTEAFF
18	few	TRBV6-2/TRBV6-3	TRBD2	TRBJ2-7	TGTGCCAGCAGTTACCCTGGGAGTAGCGGGAGGGCGAACTACGAGCAGTACTTC	CASSYPGSSGRANYEQYF
13	many	TRBV6-5	.	TRBJ2-1	TGTGCCAGCAGTTACTCGAAGTACAATGAGCAGTTCTTC	CASSYSKYNEQFF
16	many	TRBV4-1	.	TRBJ1-5	TGCGCCAGCAGCCCGAAAATTGGCGTTAGCAATCAGCCCCAGCATTTT	CASSPKIGVSNQPQHF
16	.	TRBV3-1	.	TRBJ1-6	TGTGCCAGCAGCCAAGGTGGAGGGGTTCGCAATTCACCCCTCCACTTT	CASSQGGGVRNSPLHF
14	few	TRBV28	.	TRBJ1-6	TGTGCCAGCAGTTTTCGGGGGGCAGGATCACCCCTCCACTTT	CASSFRGAGSPLHF
11	many	TRBV12-3/TRBV12-4	.	TRBJ2-1	TGTGCCAGCAGTTCAGGTATTGAGCAGTTCTTC	CASSSGIEQFF
15	few	TRBV5-1	.	TRBJ2-1	TGCGCCAGCAGCTCTGCCGTTTCTCCGGGGGTTGAGCAGTTCTTC	CASSSAVSPGVEQFF
17	many	TRBV12-3/TRBV12-4	TRBD1	TRBJ1-1	TGTGCCAGCAGCCCTAACAGGGGGCATATGATGAACACTGAAGCTTTCTTT	CASSPNRGHMMNTEAFF
15	.	TRBV7-2	.	TRBJ2-7	TGTGCCAGCAGCTTAATGGGTTTTGGGGTCAACGAGCAGTACTTC	CASSLMGFGVNEQYF
16	.	TRBV5-1	.	TRBJ2-1	TGCGCCAGCAGCTTGCTGCCACCGAGCTCCTACAATGAGCAGTTCTTC	CASSLLPPSSYNEQFF
15	few	TRBV6-2/TRBV6-3	.	TRBJ2-7	TGTGCCAGCATCCCGGCCGGGGGAAGGACCTACGAGCAGTACTTC	CASIPAGGRTYEQYF
15	.	TRBV4-3	.	TRBJ1-3	TGCGCCAGCAGCCAAGGTGGCAACTCTGGAAACACCATATATTTT	CASSQGGNSGNTIYF
13	.	TRBV28	.	TRBJ1-2	TGTGCCAGCAGAATGGGCGGATATCGAGGCTACACCTTC	CASRMGGYRGYTF